One sample yielded the 10 T cell receptor beta chains listed below, sequenced in a study of blood T cells in healthy people across ages. Primers used in a second PCR of roughly 6 to 11 cycles were a sample-barcoded 5' primer and a J-beta primer mix. TCRdb re-analysed the 5' RACE reads in MiXCR, keeping a single row per CDR3 protein. The sample lists about 640,000 distinct CDR3 sequences, approximately 59% occurring once. Specimen: blood. Source of these receptors: a man between 60 and 75 years old in good health.

The rearrangement links TRBV3-1 to TRBJ2-6, with 9 bases that match TRBD1. CDR3 length: 19 amino acids. Germline CDR1 reads LGHDT; CDR2 reads YNNKEL (reference sequence). Losses at the gene ends were 5 bases for V and 2 bases for J; bases not matched to a gene: 13. The CDR3 nucleotides read TGTGCCAGCAGCAGACAGGGGGAAGGGATCAGGACTGGGGCCAACGTCCTGACTTTC. Residues: CASSRQGEGIRTGANVLTF. The variable domain in full, completed from reference TRBV3-1 and TRBJ2-6, reads DTAVSQTPKYLVTQMGNDKSIKCEQNLGHDTMYWYKQDSKKFLKIMFSYNNKELIINETVPNRFSPKSPDKAHLNLHINSLELGDSAVYFCASSRQGEGIRTGANVLTFGAGSRLTVL.

V is TRBV7-2 and J is TRBJ2-3; D is uncertain. V gave up 2 bases and J gave up 0 bases, with 9 bases separating them. Looked up from germline, CDR1 is SGHTA and CDR2 is FQGNSA. This CDR3 has 15 residues. The CDR3 DNA sequence: TGTGCCAGCAGCTTAAGTGCCTATAGCACAGATACGCAGTATTTT. Protein product: CASSLSAYSTDTQYF.

This clonotype occurred a few times. The chain recombines TRBV14 with TRBJ2-1, with no clear D. CDR1 and CDR2 (germline): SGHDN, FVKESK. Between the trimmed V and J ends, which lost 1 base and 7 bases, there was a span of 8 bases. This CDR3 comprises 13 residues. CDR3 bases: TGTGCCAGCAGCCAAGGGTCCGCTAATGAGCAGTTCTTC. Protein product: CASSQGSANEQFF.

V gene TRBV4-1 combines with J gene TRBJ2-5; D call uncertain. Trimming stripped 4 bases from V and 5 bases from J, with 14 bases between. CDR1 and CDR2 (germline): MGHRA, YSYEKL. The CDR3 extends over 14 amino acids. CDR3 DNA: TGCGCCAGCAGCCTACTTGGGATCGAGGAGACCCAGTACTTC. This codes for CASSLLGIEETQYF.

The genes are TRBV7-2 and TRBJ2-5, with D possibly matching TRBD1 (6 bases). This CDR3 has 16 amino acids. Looked up from germline, CDR1 is SGHTA and CDR2 is FQGNSA. The V and J ends lost 0 bases and 7 bases respectively, with 18 bases between them. CDR3: CASSLAGEPTQGTQYF. CDR3 DNA sequence: TGTGCCAGCAGCTTAGCGGGGGAGCCAACACAGGGGACCCAGTACTTC.

This chain connects TRBV11-1 to TRBJ1-1, with D possibly matching TRBD1 (6 bases). The V and J ends lost 3 bases and 4 bases respectively, with 15 bases between them. Per germline, CDR1 SGHAT and CDR2 FQDESV (reference sequence). The CDR3 runs 15 residues. The CDR3 region has the DNA TGTGCCAGCAGCTTCCCCACAGGGATGGGCACTGAAGCTTTCTTT. This codes for CASSFPTGMGTEAFF.

In this sample, this clonotype turned up a few times. V is TRBV12-3 or TRBV12-4 and J is TRBJ2-3; 10 bases fit TRBD2. V was pared by 2 bases and J by 0 bases, with 2 bases of the junction left unmatched. The CDR3 totals 16 residues. The CDR3 loop is CASSLSSGGSTDTQYF. The DNA for the CDR3 is TGTGCCAGCAGTTTATCTAGCGGGGGAAGCACAGATACGCAGTATTTT.

V gene TRBV5-1 combines with J gene TRBJ1-2; D may be TRBD1 (5 bases). Germline CDR1 is SGHRS and CDR2 is YFSETQ. Between the trimmed V and J ends, which lost 5 bases and 6 bases, there was a span of 14 bases. The CDR3 has 13 residues. CDR3 loop: CASRPQARDGYTF. CDR3 nucleotides: TGCGCCAGCAGACCACAGGCCAGGGATGGCTACACCTTC. Full variable domain (outside the CDR3, taken from reference TRBV5-1 and TRBJ1-2): KAGVTQTPRYLIKTRGQQVTLSCSPISGHRSVSWYQQTPGQGLQFLFEYFSETQRNKGNFPGRFSGRQFSNSRSEMNVSTLELGDSALYLCASRPQARDGYTFGSGTRLTVV.

As regards this clonotype: A junction end diverges from the germline sequence, so it may reflect a read error. The chain is built from TRBV11-2 and TRBJ2-3; D possibly corresponds to TRBD2 (6 bases). This CDR3 region has 15 residues. The germline V gene has CDR1 SGHAT and CDR2 FQNNGV. This chain's CDR3 is CASSSGTLGSDTRYF. In DNA form, the CDR3 reads TGTGCCAGCAGCTCCGGGACTCTAGGGTCAGATACGCGGTATTTT.

The rearrangement links TRBV3-1 to TRBJ2-7; TRBD2 might be the D (7 bases). TRBJ2-5 explains the end of the DNA better; the J call may be wrong. The CDR3 spans 14 residues. The germline V gene has CDR1 LGHDT and CDR2 YNNKEL (reference sequence). CDR3 amino acids: CASTLGGAVETQYF. As DNA, the CDR3 is TGTGCCAGCACCCTGGGGGGGGCCGTTGAGACCCAGTACTTC.